These T cell receptor beta chains were read from a single sample in a study of tumor T cells in aggressive B-cell lymphoma. Generated by immunoSEQ multiplex PCR, the TCRdb table keeps only in-frame clones and is missing some. This sample has 9,500 to 10,000 clones, with roughly 85% found just once. Material: tumor tissue. Receptors were obtained from an adult with diffuse large B cell lymphoma. The CDR3 runs from the conserved cysteine through the conserved F or W. A D gene is named only where the DNA matches it firmly. Expanded clones get a size class; other rows say once, few or many, or leave the size out.

D gene	clone size	J gene	V gene	CDR3 protein	CDR3 DNA
.	.	TRBJ1-6	TRBV4-1	CASSQSPVSPLHF	TGCGCCAGCAGCCAATCTCCCGTTTCACCCCTCCACTTT
.	.	TRBJ1-3	TRBV19	CASSSRLLSSGNTIYF	TGTGCCAGTAGTTCACGACTTCTGAGCTCTGGAAACACCATATATTTT
TRBD2	.	TRBJ2-7	TRBV27	CASAGGPYEQYF	TGTGCCAGCGCGGGAGGACCCTACGAGCAGTACTTC
TRBD1	.	TRBJ2-5	TRBV28	CASSLRDRGVQETQYF	TGTGCCAGCAGTTTACGAGACAGGGGAGTCCAAGAGACCCAGTACTTC
TRBD2	.	TRBJ2-5	TRBV4-1	CASSPYAGEKQETQYF	TGCGCCAGCAGCCCCTATGCGGGAGAGAAACAAGAGACCCAGTACTTC
.	.	TRBJ1-1	TRBV5-4	CASSQGTFGAFF	TGTGCCAGCAGCCAAGGAACCTTCGGGGCTTTCTTT
.	.	TRBJ1-5	TRBV9	CASSVAGGSNQPQHF	TGTGCCAGCAGCGTAGCGGGGGGGAGCAATCAGCCCCAGCATTTT
.	.	TRBJ2-1	TRBV5-1	CASRPEVADSYNEQFF	TGCGCCAGCAGGCCGGAGGTAGCGGACTCCTACAATGAGCAGTTCTTC
TRBD2	.	TRBJ2-7	TRBV5-1	CASSLLPGLPYEQYF	TGCGCCAGCAGCCTCCTACCGGGACTACCCTACGAGCAGTACTTC
.	.	TRBJ2-3	TRBV6-6	CASLQLGANTQYF	TGTGCCAGCCTACAGCTCGGCGCTAATACGCAGTATTTT
.	.	TRBJ2-1	TRBV28	CASSLMWGPVF	TGTGCCAGCAGTTTAATGTGGGGGCCAGTCTTC
.	.	TRBJ1-2	TRBV7-2	CASSLGQIYGYTF	TGTGCCAGCAGCTTAGGGCAGATCTATGGCTACACCTTC
.	.	TRBJ1-2	TRBV19	CASRAGGSTNYGYTF	TGTGCCAGCCGAGCGGGGGGATCCACTAACTATGGTTACACCTTC
TRBD2	.	TRBJ2-3	TRBV13	CASSHRTSALSTDTQYF	TGTGCCAGCAGCCACCGGACTAGCGCATTATCCACAGATACGCAGTATTTT
.	.	TRBJ2-2	TRBV2	CASSSGTGELFF	TGTGCCAGCAGCTCAGGAACCGGGGAGCTGTTTTTT
TRBD2	.	TRBJ2-5	TRBV9	CASSALGAGVETQYF	TGTGCCAGCAGCGCCCTTGGAGCGGGAGTGGAGACCCAGTACTTC
.	.	TRBJ1-5	TRBV6-6	CASSYRGGLSNQPQHF	TGTGCCAGCAGTTACAGGGGGGGGCTTAGCAATCAGCCCCAGCATTTT
.	.	TRBJ2-2	TRBV28	CATPSLNTGELFF	TGTGCCACCCCCTCACTGAACACCGGGGAGCTGTTTTTT
.	.	TRBJ1-1	TRBV29-1	CSVVRQPRGEAFF	TGCAGCGTTGTGAGACAACCTAGAGGGGAAGCTTTCTTT
TRBD1	.	TRBJ1-2	TRBV7-3	CASSWLPGGDGYTF	TGTGCCAGCAGCTGGCTCCCAGGGGGCGATGGCTACACCTTC
.	.	TRBJ2-2	TRBV25-1	CASSVAGELFF	TGTGCCAGCAGTGTGGCAGGGGAGCTGTTTTTT
TRBD2	.	TRBJ2-7	TRBV2	CASRPSGASKGHEQYF	TGTGCCAGCAGACCCAGCGGGGCCTCCAAGGGGCACGAGCAGTACTTC
.	.	TRBJ2-6	TRBV7-2	CASSLDFLSGANVLTF	TGTGCCAGCAGCTTAGATTTTTTGAGTGGGGCCAACGTCCTGACTTTC
.	.	TRBJ1-2	TRBV7-9	CASSLWGLGDTF	TGTGCCAGCAGCTTGTGGGGGCTGGGAGACACCTTC
.	.	TRBJ2-3	TRBV10-1	CASSEGRGNTQYF	TGCGCCAGCAGTGAGGGTCGCGGGAATACGCAGTATTTT
.	.	TRBJ1-5	TRBV10-3	CAISALPTVSNQPQHF	TGTGCCATCAGTGCCCTACCGACAGTTAGCAATCAGCCCCAGCATTTT
.	.	TRBJ1-4	TRBV5-1	CASSLRGAANEKLFF	TGCGCCAGCAGCTTGCGGGGGGCAGCTAATGAAAAACTGTTTTTT
TRBD1	.	TRBJ1-2	TRBV9	CASSVNIGQGISNYGYTF	TGTGCCAGCAGCGTAAATATCGGACAGGGAATTTCTAACTATGGCTACACCTTC
.	few	TRBJ2-1	TRBV6-5	CASSYSGHPTKQFF	TGTGCCAGCAGTTACTCAGGACACCCGACAAAACAGTTCTTC
TRBD2	.	TRBJ2-3	TRBV18	CASSPAGGTDTQYF	TGTGCCAGCTCACCGGCGGGAGGAACAGATACGCAGTATTTT
TRBD1	.	TRBJ1-2	TRBV30	CAWNRGDYGYTF	TGTGCCTGGAACAGGGGTGACTATGGCTACACCTTC
.	.	TRBJ1-5	TRBV30	CAWSVGTTVNQPQHF	TGTGCCTGGAGTGTAGGGACAACTGTTAATCAGCCCCAGCATTTT
TRBD2	.	TRBJ2-5	TRBV5-1	CASSLEGSGSTKTQYF	TGCGCCAGCAGCTTGGAGGGGAGCGGGAGCACTAAGACCCAGTACTTC
.	.	TRBJ1-1	TRBV7-9	CASSPNSGEAFF	TGTGCCAGCAGTCCGAACTCCGGTGAAGCTTTCTTT
.	once	TRBJ2-3	TRBV5-1	CASSFTGYSTDTQYF	TGCGCCAGCAGCTTCACAGGCTATAGCACAGATACGCAGTATTTT
.	.	TRBJ2-2	TRBV4-2	CASSRQNTGELFF	TGTGCCAGCAGCCGGCAGAACACCGGGGAGCTGTTTTTT
.	.	TRBJ1-5	TRBV30	CAWSGQSNQPQHF	TGTGCCTGGAGTGGACAGAGCAATCAGCCCCAGCATTTT
.	.	TRBJ2-6	TRBV5-1	CASSPGSGLSGANVLTF	TGCGCCAGCAGCCCGGGGTCTGGGCTTTCTGGGGCCAACGTCCTGACTTTC
.	.	TRBJ1-1	TRBV7-2	CASSPRRDTEAFF	TGTGCCAGCAGCCCTCGACGGGACACTGAAGCTTTCTTT
TRBD2	.	TRBJ2-1	TRBV5-4	CAMGLVGHNEQFF	TGTGCCATGGGACTAGTAGGCCACAATGAGCAGTTCTTC
.	.	TRBJ2-2	TRBV5-4	CASSLRGGSGELFF	TGTGCCAGCAGCTTGAGGGGGGGTTCGGGGGAGCTGTTTTTT
.	few	TRBJ2-6	TRBV21-1	CARQGSHSGANVLTF	TGTGCCAGACAGGGTAGCCACTCTGGGGCCAACGTCCTGACTTTC
TRBD1	.	TRBJ1-2	TRBV28	CASSRQGVYGYTF	TGTGCCAGCAGTCGCCAGGGGGTCTATGGCTACACCTTC
.	.	TRBJ2-1	TRBV7-3	CASSFGQNNEQFF	TGTGCCAGCAGCTTCGGACAGAATAATGAGCAGTTCTTC
.	.	TRBJ1-1	TRBV28	CASRERTEAFF	TGTGCCAGCAGGGAGCGGACTGAAGCTTTCTTT
TRBD1	.	TRBJ2-7	TRBV27	CASSFLPSGQGRSRHEQYF	TGTGCCAGCAGTTTCCTCCCCTCCGGACAGGGACGTTCTAGGCACGAGCAGTACTTC